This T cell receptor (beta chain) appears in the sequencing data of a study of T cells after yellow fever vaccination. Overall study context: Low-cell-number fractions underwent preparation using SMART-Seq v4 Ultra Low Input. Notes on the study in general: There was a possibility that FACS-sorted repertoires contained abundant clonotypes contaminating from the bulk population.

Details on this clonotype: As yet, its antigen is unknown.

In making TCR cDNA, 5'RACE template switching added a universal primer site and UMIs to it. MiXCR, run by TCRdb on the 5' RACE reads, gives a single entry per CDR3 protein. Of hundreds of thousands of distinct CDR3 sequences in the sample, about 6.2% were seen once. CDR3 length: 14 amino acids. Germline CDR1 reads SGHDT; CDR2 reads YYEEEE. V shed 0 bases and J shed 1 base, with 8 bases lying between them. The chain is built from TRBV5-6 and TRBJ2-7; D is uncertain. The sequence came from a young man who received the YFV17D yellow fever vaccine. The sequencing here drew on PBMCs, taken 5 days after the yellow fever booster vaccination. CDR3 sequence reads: CASSLVSVSYEQYF. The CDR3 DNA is TGTGCCAGCAGCTTGGTCTCGGTTTCCTACGAGCAGTACTTC.